This section outlines one T cell receptor (beta chain) sequence together with its context. No antigen is known for it. Every TCR beta cDNA library bore unique molecular identifiers. TCRdb called the PCR reads again in MiXCR, with one record for every CDR3 protein. The data show 550,000 to 700,000 distinct CDR3 sequences, roughly 46% seen once. The sample is drawn from a study of post-analysis software for immune sequencing data. Study conclusions and caveats: The study found TRBV5-6, TRBV5-1 and TRBV20-1 among five or six TRBV segments more frequent in patients than controls.

The length of the CDR3 is 17 residues. CDR1 is KGHDR and CDR2 is SFDVKD in the germline V gene. The ends lost 2 bases at V and 2 bases at J; junction bases unmatched: 10. The sample taken for sequencing was blood. The sequence came from a girl aged 5-17 years with multiple sclerosis. The chain employs TRBV24-1 and TRBJ2-5; 7 nucleotides match TRBD1. CDR3 sequence reads: CATSDSFLATGQETQYF. The DNA of the CDR3 is TGTGCCACCAGTGATTCTTTCCTCGCGACAGGGCAAGAGACCCAGTACTTC.